Shown below are 8 T cell receptor beta chains from a single sample sequenced in a study of T cell responses to AZD1222 COVID-19 vaccine. Method: immunoSEQ multiplex PCR; TCRdb's copy keeps in-frame clones and lacks some. The repertoire has about 180,000 clones, around 90% of them found once; the top ten carry 2.6%. The source was peripheral blood, collected on day 0 of AZD1222 vaccination. All receptors derive from an adult in good health.

This clone was recorded a few times. The J gene is TRBJ1-1, the V gene TRBV10-3; 8 positions match TRBD1. J was trimmed by 3 bases and V by 6 bases; bases with no gene match: 9. CDR3 length: 15 amino acids. In germline, CDR1 is ENHRY, CDR2 SYGVKD. CDR3 amino acids: CAIRETGVGYTEAFF. The CDR3 region has the DNA TGTGCCATCAGAGAGACAGGGGTTGGATACACTGAAGCTTTCTTT.

J is TRBJ1-5 and V is TRBV9, with a possible D match to TRBD1 (6 bases). CDR1 and CDR2 from the germline V gene are SGDLS and YYNGEE. With 0 bases removed from V and 0 bases from J, the gap between germline ends came to 25 bases. This CDR3 spans 21 amino acids. CDR3 nucleotides: TGTGCCAGCAGCGTAGTTTTCCCGACAGGAGTCCTTTGCTATAGCAATCAGCCCCAGCATTTT. Protein: CASSVVFPTGVLCYSNQPQHF.

The V gene is TRBV29-1, the J gene TRBJ2-1, with no clear D. V was trimmed by 6 bases and J by 6 bases, leaving 9 bases between them. The V gene's germline CDR1 is SQVTM and CDR2 ANQGSEA. This CDR3 has 11 amino acids. The CDR3 protein is CSVLGFNEQFF. The CDR3 DNA reads as TGCAGCGTGCTGGGCTTCAATGAGCAGTTCTTC.

This clone was observed a handful of times. V is TRBV9 and J is TRBJ2-2; no firm D call. CDR3 length: 16 residues. CDR1 and CDR2 from the germline V gene are SGDLS and YYNGEE. Trimming stripped 2 bases from V and 8 bases from J, with 19 bases between. The CDR3 sequence: CASSVLSQPLLGELFF. Written as DNA, the CDR3 is TGTGCCAGCAGCGTGTTGTCCCAGCCGCTACTGGGGGAGCTGTTTTTT.

Only one count was recorded for this clone. The rearrangement joins TRBV29-1 to TRBJ1-1; TRBD1 is a possible D gene (6 bases). V lost 1 base, J lost 6 bases, and 18 bases lay in between. Germline V lookup: CDR1 SQVTM, CDR2 ANQGSEA. The CDR3 runs 15 residues. CDR3 sequence: CSVEGLQGFRAEAFF. The CDR3 DNA is TGCAGCGTTGAAGGTTTACAGGGTTTCAGAGCTGAAGCTTTCTTT.

The gene calls are TRBV6-5 and TRBJ1-3; D is ambiguous. Trimming pared 0 bases from V and 4 bases from J, leaving 13 bases between. This CDR3 is built from 16 residues. CDR1 MNHEY and CDR2 SVGAGI come from the germline V gene. The CDR3: CASSYSGSKGGNTIYF. DNA of the CDR3: TGTGCCAGCAGTTACTCAGGGAGCAAGGGAGGAAACACCATATATTTT.

The chain combines TRBV3-1 (or the pseudogene TRBV3-2) with TRBJ1-3; the D is unclear. Germline CDR1 reads LGHDT; CDR2 reads YNNKEL (reference sequence). The CDR3 runs 15 residues. Between the trimmed V and J ends, which lost 0 bases and 4 bases, there was a span of 10 bases. The CDR3 coding sequence is TGTGCCAGCAGCCAAGATCTACGTATAGGAAACACCATATATTTT. Amino acids: CASSQDLRIGNTIYF.

This clone was detected only once. This chain joins TRBV28 and TRBJ1-4; unclear D gene. Trimming took 7 bases from V and 7 from J, leaving 22 bases between them. Germline V lookup: CDR1 MDHEN, CDR2 SYDVKM. This CDR3 has 16 amino acids. The CDR3 DNA follows: TGTGCCAGCACCGTACAAACCGGGTCCGTAATTGAAAAACTGTTTTTT. Protein product: CASTVQTGSVIEKLFF. Full variable domain (rest looked up from reference TRBV28 and TRBJ1-4): DVKVTQSSRYLVKRTGEKVFLECVQDMDHENMFWYRQDPGLGLRLIYFSYDVKMKEKGDIPEGYSVSREKKERFSLILESASTNQTSMYLCASTVQTGSVIEKLFFGSGTQLSVL.